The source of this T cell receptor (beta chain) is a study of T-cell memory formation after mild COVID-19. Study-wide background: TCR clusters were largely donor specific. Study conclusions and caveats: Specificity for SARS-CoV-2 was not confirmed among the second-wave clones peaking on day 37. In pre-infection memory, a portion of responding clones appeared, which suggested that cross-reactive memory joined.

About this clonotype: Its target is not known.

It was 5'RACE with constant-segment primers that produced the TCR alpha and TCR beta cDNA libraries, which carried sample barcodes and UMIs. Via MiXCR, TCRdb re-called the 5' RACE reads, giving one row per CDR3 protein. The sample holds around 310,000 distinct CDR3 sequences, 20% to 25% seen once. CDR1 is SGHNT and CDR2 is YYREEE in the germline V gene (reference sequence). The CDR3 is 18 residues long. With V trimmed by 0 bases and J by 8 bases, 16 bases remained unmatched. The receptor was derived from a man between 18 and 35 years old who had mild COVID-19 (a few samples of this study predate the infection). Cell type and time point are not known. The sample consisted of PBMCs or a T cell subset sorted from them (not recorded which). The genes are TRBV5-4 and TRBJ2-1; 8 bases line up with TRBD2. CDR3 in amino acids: CASSLVVGRGGHGDEQFF. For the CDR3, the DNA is TGTGCCAGCAGCTTGGTGGTAGGACGGGGGGGCCATGGTGATGAGCAGTTCTTC. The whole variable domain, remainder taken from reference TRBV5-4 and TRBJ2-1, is ETGVTQSPTHLIKTRGQQVTLRCSSQSGHNTVSWYQQALGQGPQFIFQYYREEENGRGNFPPRFSGLQFPNYSSELNVNALELDDSALYLCASSLVVGRGGHGDEQFFGPGTRLTVL.